This TCR beta chain was found in a study of cytomegalovirus exposure and HLA in healthy donors. Findings of the study overall: A few of the chains that were CMV-associated were confirmed in vitro to be specific for CMV antigens.

Regarding this clone: The antigen is unknown.

The V segment lost 4 bases and the J segment 10 bases; nucleotides outside the gene matches: 10. Germline V gene sequence: CDR1 SQVTM, CDR2 ANQGSEA. The CDR3 has 14 amino acids. The PCR used 60 Vbeta and 13 Jbeta primers. Clones were sequenced by immunoSEQ multiplex PCR, and TCRdb holds only the in-frame ones, with some missing. The sample has roughly 150,000 clones, more than 75% seen once. The specimen sequenced was PBMCs. The chain carries TRBV29-1 and TRBJ1-5; 10 positions agree with TRBD1. This clonotype was sampled from a woman in her thirties or forties in good health and CMV-seropositive. The CDR3 coding sequence is TGCAGCGTTGTAACCGGGACAGGGGAAATTCCCCAGCATTTT. Translation gives CSVVTGTGEIPQHF.